A selection of T cell receptor beta chains follows, all from one sample in a study of blood T cell repertoires in COVID-19. Only in-frame clones appear in the TCRdb table, and some are missing; sequencing was by immunoSEQ multiplex PCR. This table has about 23,000 clones, around 94% appearing once. Material for sequencing was peripheral blood. The receptors derive from a woman aged 50 to 65 with active COVID-19. The CDR3 runs from the conserved cysteine through the conserved F or W. The D gene is left open where the match is weak. Only part of the rows carry a size: once, few, many, or a class if the clone is expanded.

d_gene: .; v_gene: TRBV18; j_gene: TRBJ1-1; abundance: .; CDR3aa: CASSPSEWVEAFF; CDR3nt: TGTGCCAGCTCACCGTCGGAGTGGGTTGAAGCTTTCTTT
d_gene: TRBD1; v_gene: TRBV7-9; j_gene: TRBJ1-5; abundance: .; CDR3aa: CASTQGDNQPQHF; CDR3nt: TGTGCCAGCACCCAGGGGGACAATCAGCCCCAGCATTTT
d_gene: .; v_gene: TRBV18; j_gene: TRBJ2-1; abundance: .; CDR3aa: CASSQGLGTYNEQFF; CDR3nt: TGTGCCAGCTCTCAGGGTCTTGGAACGTACAATGAGCAGTTCTTC
d_gene: TRBD1; v_gene: TRBV4-1; j_gene: TRBJ2-6; abundance: .; CDR3aa: CASSRSGTATSLGANVLTF; CDR3nt: TGCGCCAGCAGCCGGTCCGGGACAGCGACTTCTCTGGGGGCCAACGTCCTGACTTTC
d_gene: .; v_gene: TRBV19; j_gene: TRBJ2-3; abundance: .; CDR3aa: CASSIAAGRDSDTQYF; CDR3nt: TGTGCCAGTAGTATAGCGGCGGGACGGGATTCAGATACGCAGTATTTT
d_gene: .; v_gene: TRBV20-1; j_gene: TRBJ1-1; abundance: .; CDR3aa: CSAPEAFF; CDR3nt: TGCAGTGCTCCAGAAGCTTTCTTT
d_gene: .; v_gene: TRBV2; j_gene: TRBJ1-1; abundance: .; CDR3aa: CASSGPRGGKVSTEAFF; CDR3nt: TGTGCCAGCAGTGGACCCCGTGGAGGAAAAGTTTCAACTGAAGCTTTCTTT
d_gene: .; v_gene: TRBV21-1; j_gene: TRBJ2-5; abundance: .; CDR3aa: CASSARMAEQYF; CDR3nt: TGTGCCAGCAGCGCACGGATGGCGGAGCAGTACTTC
d_gene: .; v_gene: TRBV6-6; j_gene: TRBJ1-1; abundance: .; CDR3aa: CASVDFGMNTEAFF; CDR3nt: TGTGCCAGCGTAGACTTCGGGATGAACACTGAAGCTTTCTTT
d_gene: TRBD2; v_gene: TRBV5-1; j_gene: TRBJ2-1; abundance: .; CDR3aa: CASSPWTSGSSYNEQFF; CDR3nt: TGCGCCAGCAGCCCCTGGACTAGCGGGAGCTCCTACAATGAGCAGTTCTTC
d_gene: TRBD1; v_gene: TRBV24-1; j_gene: TRBJ1-2; abundance: .; CDR3aa: CATSPQGPGGYTF; CDR3nt: TGTGCCACCAGTCCACAGGGGCCTGGAGGCTACACCTTC
d_gene: .; v_gene: TRBV6-5; j_gene: TRBJ2-3; abundance: .; CDR3aa: CASTELRDTQYF; CDR3nt: TGTGCCAGCACCGAACTGAGGGATACGCAGTATTTT
d_gene: TRBD1; v_gene: TRBV2; j_gene: TRBJ1-2; abundance: .; CDR3aa: CASSYDRGNYGYTF; CDR3nt: TGTGCCAGCAGTTATGACAGGGGGAACTATGGCTACACCTTC
d_gene: .; v_gene: TRBV5-5; j_gene: TRBJ1-5; abundance: .; CDR3aa: CASSLGGTGNQPQHF; CDR3nt: TGTGCCAGCAGCTTGGGCGGGACGGGCAATCAGCCCCAGCATTTT
d_gene: .; v_gene: TRBV6-5; j_gene: TRBJ2-3; abundance: .; CDR3aa: CATFDTTDTQYF; CDR3nt: TGTGCCACCTTTGACACCACAGATACGCAGTATTTT
d_gene: .; v_gene: TRBV18; j_gene: TRBJ1-4; abundance: .; CDR3aa: CASSPEGQPNEKLFF; CDR3nt: TGTGCCAGCTCACCAGAAGGACAGCCTAATGAAAAACTGTTTTTT
d_gene: TRBD1; v_gene: TRBV5-8; j_gene: TRBJ1-4; abundance: .; CDR3aa: CASSSNGGQGAREKLFF; CDR3nt: TGTGCCAGCAGCTCAAACGGCGGCCAGGGGGCGAGGGAAAAACTGTTTTTT
d_gene: .; v_gene: TRBV3-1/TRBV3-2; j_gene: TRBJ2-5; abundance: .; CDR3aa: CASSSRTTVQETQYF; CDR3nt: TGTGCCAGCAGCTCACGGACAACCGTCCAAGAGACCCAGTACTTC
d_gene: .; v_gene: TRBV2; j_gene: TRBJ2-3; abundance: .; CDR3aa: CASSEWSRVTQYF; CDR3nt: TGTGCCAGCAGTGAATGGTCTAGAGTTACGCAGTATTTT
d_gene: .; v_gene: TRBV18; j_gene: TRBJ2-3; abundance: .; CDR3aa: CASWRGLSSTDTQYF; CDR3nt: TGTGCCAGCTGGCGAGGGCTCTCTAGCACAGATACGCAGTATTTT
d_gene: .; v_gene: TRBV27; j_gene: TRBJ1-5; abundance: few; CDR3aa: CASSLRVNQPQHF; CDR3nt: TGTGCCAGCAGTTTAAGAGTAAATCAGCCCCAGCATTTT
d_gene: .; v_gene: TRBV7-3; j_gene: TRBJ1-2; abundance: .; CDR3aa: CASSSPGEDYGYTF; CDR3nt: TGTGCCAGCAGCTCACCCGGAGAGGACTATGGCTACACCTTC
d_gene: .; v_gene: TRBV18; j_gene: TRBJ1-5; abundance: .; CDR3aa: CASSPNQLSNQPQHF; CDR3nt: TGTGCCAGCTCACCAAATCAGTTAAGCAATCAGCCCCAGCATTTT
d_gene: TRBD1; v_gene: TRBV5-1; j_gene: TRBJ2-7; abundance: .; CDR3aa: CASSLGDRATYEQYF; CDR3nt: TGCGCCAGCAGCTTGGGGGACAGGGCCACCTACGAGCAGTACTTC
d_gene: .; v_gene: TRBV7-2; j_gene: TRBJ1-2; abundance: once; CDR3aa: CASSPDRSYGYTF; CDR3nt: TGTGCCAGCAGCCCCGACAGGAGCTATGGCTACACCTTC
d_gene: .; v_gene: TRBV27; j_gene: TRBJ2-3; abundance: .; CDR3aa: CASSVGTLITDTQYF; CDR3nt: TGTGCCAGCAGTGTAGGGACTTTAATCACAGATACGCAGTATTTT
d_gene: TRBD1; v_gene: TRBV18; j_gene: TRBJ2-5; abundance: .; CDR3aa: CASSPKTGTGDQETQYF; CDR3nt: TGTGCCAGCTCACCAAAAACCGGGACAGGGGACCAAGAGACCCAGTACTTC
d_gene: .; v_gene: TRBV7-3; j_gene: TRBJ1-1; abundance: .; CDR3aa: CASSFGPNTEAFF; CDR3nt: TGTGCCAGCAGCTTTGGGCCGAACACTGAAGCTTTCTTT
d_gene: .; v_gene: TRBV5-1; j_gene: TRBJ2-1; abundance: .; CDR3aa: CASFEGGDSSYNEQFF; CDR3nt: TGCGCCAGCTTCGAAGGGGGGGATAGCTCCTACAATGAGCAGTTCTTC
d_gene: TRBD2; v_gene: TRBV3-1/TRBV3-2; j_gene: TRBJ2-3; abundance: .; CDR3aa: CASSQGRSSGRTDTQYF; CDR3nt: TGTGCCAGCAGCCAAGGACGGTCTAGCGGGAGAACAGATACGCAGTATTTT
d_gene: .; v_gene: TRBV9; j_gene: TRBJ1-1; abundance: .; CDR3aa: CASSPLGHSNTEAFF; CDR3nt: TGTGCCAGCAGCCCCCTTGGACATTCGAACACTGAAGCTTTCTTT
d_gene: .; v_gene: TRBV7-9; j_gene: TRBJ1-1; abundance: .; CDR3aa: CASSSEAFF; CDR3nt: TGTGCCAGCAGCTCAGAAGCTTTCTTT
d_gene: .; v_gene: TRBV28; j_gene: TRBJ1-2; abundance: .; CDR3aa: CASIPGSAGYGYTF; CDR3nt: TGTGCCAGCATCCCGGGAAGTGCAGGCTATGGCTACACCTTC
d_gene: TRBD1; v_gene: TRBV6-4; j_gene: TRBJ1-1; abundance: .; CDR3aa: CASIEGQGVTEAFF; CDR3nt: TGTGCCAGCATCGAGGGACAGGGGGTTACTGAAGCTTTCTTT
d_gene: TRBD1; v_gene: TRBV10-1; j_gene: TRBJ2-1; abundance: .; CDR3aa: CASSEKVLGQGDYNEQFF; CDR3nt: TGCGCCAGCAGTGAAAAGGTGTTGGGACAGGGGGATTACAATGAGCAGTTCTTC
d_gene: .; v_gene: TRBV4-1; j_gene: TRBJ2-1; abundance: .; CDR3aa: CASSPLGQGGYNEQFF; CDR3nt: TGCGCCAGCAGCCCCTTGGGGCAGGGAGGCTACAATGAGCAGTTCTTC
d_gene: .; v_gene: TRBV10-2; j_gene: TRBJ2-3; abundance: .; CDR3aa: CASSEWGDTTDTQYF; CDR3nt: TGCGCCAGCAGCGAGTGGGGGGATACCACAGATACGCAGTATTTT
d_gene: .; v_gene: TRBV7-9; j_gene: TRBJ2-1; abundance: .; CDR3aa: CASSLAAGVEQFF; CDR3nt: TGTGCCAGCAGCTTAGCGGCCGGGGTTGAGCAGTTCTTC
d_gene: TRBD1; v_gene: TRBV12-3/TRBV12-4; j_gene: TRBJ1-2; abundance: .; CDR3aa: CASSWDRVYGYTF; CDR3nt: TGTGCCAGCAGTTGGGACAGGGTATATGGCTACACCTTC
d_gene: .; v_gene: TRBV10-3; j_gene: TRBJ2-3; abundance: once; CDR3aa: CAISEPQGRGTDTQYF; CDR3nt: TGTGCCATCAGTGAGCCACAGGGTCGGGGTACAGATACGCAGTATTTT
d_gene: TRBD2; v_gene: TRBV7-2; j_gene: TRBJ2-2; abundance: .; CDR3aa: CASSFGGGRLANTGELFF; CDR3nt: TGTGCCAGCAGCTTCGGGGGGGGGCGACTAGCGAACACCGGGGAGCTGTTTTTT
d_gene: TRBD2; v_gene: TRBV7-9; j_gene: TRBJ2-1; abundance: .; CDR3aa: CASSREVGLAGVRPNEQFF; CDR3nt: TGTGCCAGCAGCCGAGAGGTTGGACTAGCGGGAGTAAGGCCCAATGAGCAGTTCTTC
d_gene: .; v_gene: TRBV5-4; j_gene: TRBJ2-5; abundance: .; CDR3aa: CASSANLYQETQYF; CDR3nt: TGTGCCAGCAGCGCTAACTTGTACCAAGAGACCCAGTACTTC
d_gene: .; v_gene: TRBV28; j_gene: TRBJ2-3; abundance: .; CDR3aa: CASSFSGRGRYGDTQYF; CDR3nt: TGTGCCAGCAGTTTCTCTGGACGGGGTCGGTACGGGGATACGCAGTATTTT
d_gene: .; v_gene: TRBV9; j_gene: TRBJ2-1; abundance: .; CDR3aa: CASSSRDSANEQFF; CDR3nt: TGTGCCAGCAGCTCCCGGGACTCCGCCAATGAGCAGTTCTTC
d_gene: .; v_gene: TRBV19; j_gene: TRBJ2-3; abundance: .; CDR3aa: CASSWRGRTDTQYF; CDR3nt: TGTGCCAGTAGTTGGAGGGGGCGGACAGATACGCAGTATTTT
d_gene: .; v_gene: TRBV4-2; j_gene: TRBJ2-5; abundance: .; CDR3aa: CASSQDRYSHQETQYF; CDR3nt: TGTGCCAGCAGCCAAGATCGGTACTCCCACCAAGAGACCCAGTACTTC
d_gene: TRBD1; v_gene: TRBV16; j_gene: TRBJ1-1; abundance: few; CDR3aa: CASSLDRGAFF; CDR3nt: TGTGCCAGCAGCCTCGACAGGGGAGCTTTCTTT
d_gene: TRBD2; v_gene: TRBV28; j_gene: TRBJ2-1; abundance: .; CDR3aa: CASSLPMGSGRYNEQFF; CDR3nt: TGTGCCAGCAGTCTCCCCATGGGTAGCGGGAGGTACAATGAGCAGTTCTTC
d_gene: TRBD1; v_gene: TRBV7-9; j_gene: TRBJ1-5; abundance: .; CDR3aa: CASSSTGDNQPQHF; CDR3nt: TGTGCCAGCAGCTCCACAGGGGACAATCAGCCCCAGCATTTT
d_gene: TRBD1; v_gene: TRBV6-5; j_gene: TRBJ2-1; abundance: once; CDR3aa: CASRVGQTVTVEQFF; CDR3nt: TGTGCCAGCAGGGTGGGACAGACAGTTACCGTTGAGCAGTTCTTC
d_gene: .; v_gene: TRBV5-5; j_gene: TRBJ2-2; abundance: once; CDR3aa: CASSFLNTGQNTGELFF; CDR3nt: TGTGCCAGCAGCTTCCTAAATACGGGACAGAACACCGGGGAGCTGTTTTTT
d_gene: TRBD2; v_gene: TRBV2; j_gene: TRBJ2-3; abundance: .; CDR3aa: CASSPTSRGYTDTQYF; CDR3nt: TGTGCCAGCAGTCCGACTAGCCGGGGGTACACAGATACGCAGTATTTT
d_gene: .; v_gene: TRBV5-1; j_gene: TRBJ2-3; abundance: .; CDR3aa: CASSPQGGDTDTQYF; CDR3nt: TGCGCCAGCAGCCCCCAGGGCGGAGACACAGATACGCAGTATTTT
d_gene: .; v_gene: TRBV3-1/TRBV3-2; j_gene: TRBJ2-1; abundance: .; CDR3aa: CASSQELVAGNEQFF; CDR3nt: TGTGCCAGCAGCCAAGAATTGGTGGCGGGGAATGAGCAGTTCTTC